The TCR beta chain under discussion was sequenced for a study of blood T cell repertoires in COVID-19. Study context: The study drew acute and convalescent COVID-19 samples from the United States, Italy and Spain. Sample material is recorded as cDNA or gDNA derived from T cells, B-cell-depleted T cells, or PBMCs.

CDR1 and CDR2 (germline): SGHRS, YFSETQ. The CDR3 has 15 residues. Trimming pared 0 bases from V and 4 bases from J, leaving 13 bases between. Libraries were prepared by immunoSEQ multiplex PCR; TCRdb keeps only in-frame clonotypes and omits some of them. The repertoire consists of over 200,000 clones, with around 89% occurring once and the leading ten covering about 4.8%. The receptor was isolated from a woman between 35 and 50 years old with acute or convalescent COVID-19. The sequenced sample consisted of peripheral blood. The rearrangement joins TRBV5-1 to TRBJ1-1; no definite D call. Written as DNA, the CDR3 is TGCGCCAGCAGCTTGGACAGCTACGACATCACTGAAGCTTTCTTT. Its protein is CASSLDSYDITEAFF.